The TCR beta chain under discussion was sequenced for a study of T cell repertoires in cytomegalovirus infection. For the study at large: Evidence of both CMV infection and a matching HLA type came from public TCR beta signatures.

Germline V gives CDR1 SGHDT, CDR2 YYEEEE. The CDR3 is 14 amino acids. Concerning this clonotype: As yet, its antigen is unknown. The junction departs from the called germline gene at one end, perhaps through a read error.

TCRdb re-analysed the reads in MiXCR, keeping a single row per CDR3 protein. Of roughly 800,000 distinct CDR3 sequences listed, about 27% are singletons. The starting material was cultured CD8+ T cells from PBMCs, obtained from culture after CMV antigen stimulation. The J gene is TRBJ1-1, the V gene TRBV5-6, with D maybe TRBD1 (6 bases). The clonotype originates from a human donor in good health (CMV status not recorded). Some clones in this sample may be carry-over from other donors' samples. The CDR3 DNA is TGTGCCAACAGCTTAGGGGGTGGCGGCGCTGAAGCTTTCTTT. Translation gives CANSLGGGGAEAFF.